This T cell receptor beta chain was sequenced during a study of blood T cell repertoires in COVID-19. TCRdb's table, derived via immunoSEQ multiplex PCR, lists solely in-frame clones and lacks some. The profile covers 210,000 or so clones, with roughly 85% appearing a single time and 9.5% to 14% taken by the ten largest. The clonotype was recovered from a man aged 30 to 39 who had recovered from COVID-19. The sample consisted of PBMCs or T cells enriched from blood (not recorded which).

CDR3 region: CASSSPAGSYNEQFF. CDR3 nucleotides: TGTGCCAGTAGCTCACCAGCGGGATCCTACAATGAGCAGTTCTTC. This sequence joins TRBV19 and TRBJ2-1; TRBD2 aligns across 7 bases. The V segment lost 6 bases and the J segment 1 base; nucleotides outside the gene matches: 6. The germline V gene encodes CDR1 LNHDA and CDR2 SQIVND (reference sequence). The CDR3 runs to 15 residues.